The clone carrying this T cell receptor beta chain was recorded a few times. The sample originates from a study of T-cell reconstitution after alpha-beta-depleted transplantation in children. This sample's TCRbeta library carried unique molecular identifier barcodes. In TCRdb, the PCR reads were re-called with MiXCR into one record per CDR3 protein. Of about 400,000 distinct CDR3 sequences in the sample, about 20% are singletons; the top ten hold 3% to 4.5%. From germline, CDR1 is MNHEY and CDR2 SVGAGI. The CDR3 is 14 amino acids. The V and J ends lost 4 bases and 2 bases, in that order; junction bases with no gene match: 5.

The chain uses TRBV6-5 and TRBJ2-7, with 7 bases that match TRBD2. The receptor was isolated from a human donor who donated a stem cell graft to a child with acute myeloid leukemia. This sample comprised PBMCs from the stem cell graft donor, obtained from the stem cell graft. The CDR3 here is CASSSRGGPYEQYF. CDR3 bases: TGTGCCAGCAGTTCTAGGGGAGGGCCCTACGAGCAGTACTTC.